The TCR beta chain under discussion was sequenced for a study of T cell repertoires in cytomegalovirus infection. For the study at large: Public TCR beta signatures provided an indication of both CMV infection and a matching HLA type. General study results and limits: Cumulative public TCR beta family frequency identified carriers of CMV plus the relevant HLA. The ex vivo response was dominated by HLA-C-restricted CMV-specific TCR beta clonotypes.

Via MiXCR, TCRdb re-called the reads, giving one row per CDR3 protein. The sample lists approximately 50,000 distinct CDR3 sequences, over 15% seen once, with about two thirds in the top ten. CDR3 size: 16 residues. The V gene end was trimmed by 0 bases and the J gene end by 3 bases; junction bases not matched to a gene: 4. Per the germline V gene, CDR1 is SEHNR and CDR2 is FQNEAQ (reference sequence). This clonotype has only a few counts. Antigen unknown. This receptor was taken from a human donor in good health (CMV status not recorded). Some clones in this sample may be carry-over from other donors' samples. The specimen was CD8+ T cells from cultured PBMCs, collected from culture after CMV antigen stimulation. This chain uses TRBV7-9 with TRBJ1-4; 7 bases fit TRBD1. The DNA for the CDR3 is TGTGCCAGCAGCTTAGCCCCCACAGGGGCTAATGAAAAACTGTTTTTT. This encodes CASSLAPTGANEKLFF.